The 22 T cell receptor beta chains reported below all come from one sample, sequenced in a study of T-cell memory formation after mild COVID-19. One entry per CDR3 protein results from TCRdb running MiXCR on the 5' RACE reads. Of fewer than 650,000 distinct CDR3 sequences listed, about a fifth are singletons. Sequences were obtained from PBMCs or a T cell subset sorted from them (not recorded which). The source of these receptors is an adult woman who had mild COVID-19 (a few samples of this study predate the infection). Cell type and time point are not known.

In regard to this clonotype: The junction departs from the called germline gene at one end, perhaps through a read error. This chain links TRBV11-2 with TRBJ2-3, with 7 bases lining up with TRBD2. In germline, CDR1 is SGHAT, CDR2 FQNNGV. The CDR3 runs 15 residues. CDR3 in amino acids: CASSSTGTITDAQYF. Here the CDR3 DNA reads TGTGCCAGCAGCTCCACCGGGACTATCACAGATGCGCAGTATTTT.

V is TRBV18 and J is TRBJ1-2; D might be TRBD1 (5 bases). This CDR3 comprises 17 residues. Between the trimmed V and J ends, which lost 6 bases and 0 bases, there was a span of 20 bases. Germline CDR1 KGHSH, CDR2 LQKENI. The CDR3 is CASSPSVTTVPNYGYTF. CDR3 in DNA: TGTGCCAGCTCGCCAAGCGTCACGACAGTTCCTAACTATGGCTACACCTTC.

This clonotype was detected only a few times. This chain connects TRBV12-3 or TRBV12-4 to TRBJ2-5, with D possibly matching TRBD1 (7 bases). V shed 2 bases and J shed 1 base, with 14 bases lying between them. The CDR3 totals 16 residues. The CDR3 sequence is CASSLRGDRPQETQYF. CDR3 in DNA: TGTGCCAGCAGTTTAAGGGGGGACAGACCCCAAGAGACCCAGTACTTC.

The chain is built from TRBV6-5 and TRBJ1-6, with 10 bases lining up with TRBD1. The CDR3 totals 15 residues. CDR1 is MNHEY and CDR2 is SVGAGI in the germline V gene. The ends lost 2 bases at V and 8 bases at J; junction bases unmatched: 3. The CDR3 is CASSYGDRGYSPLHF. Here the CDR3 DNA reads TGTGCCAGCAGTTACGGGGACAGGGGTTATTCACCCCTCCACTTT.

This clonotype was seen only a few times. The chain employs TRBV7-2 and TRBJ2-1; 8 bases fit TRBD1. In germline, CDR1 is SGHTA, CDR2 FQGNSA. The junction had 12 bases not matched to a gene; V was cut back by 5 bases and J by 3 bases. The CDR3 loop spans 17 amino acids. Written as DNA, the CDR3 is TGTGCCAGCAGCCCCCGGACAGGGATTAGTGTCTACAATGAGCAGTTCTTC. Translated: CASSPRTGISVYNEQFF.

The chain carries TRBV15 and TRBJ2-5, with TRBD1 identical over 8 bases. The germline gives CDR1 LNHNV, CDR2 YYDKDF (reference sequence). V lost 1 base to trimming and J lost 3 bases; unmatched junction nucleotides: 7. The length of the CDR3 is 16 residues. The CDR3 protein is CATSRAKTGGEETQYF. The CDR3 DNA sequence: TGTGCCACCAGCAGAGCTAAAACAGGGGGAGAAGAGACCCAGTACTTC.

This clonotype was observed a few times. The rearrangement joins TRBV11-2 to TRBJ2-5; D perhaps matches TRBD2 (5 bases). Trimming shortened V by 3 bases and J by 6 bases, and 11 bases separated the two germline ends. This CDR3 contains 13 residues. Germline lookup yields CDR1 SGHAT and CDR2 FQNNGV. In nucleotides, the CDR3 is TGTGCCAGCAGCTTTGAGGGATGGAAGACCCAGTACTTC. Amino acids: CASSFEGWKTQYF.

This clonotype was picked up a small number of times. J is TRBJ2-2 and V is TRBV3-1; D remains unclear. Germline values: CDR1 LGHDT, CDR2 YNNKEL (reference sequence). Trimming removed 1 base from V and 7 bases from J, with 4 bases in between. This CDR3 has 12 amino acids. The CDR3 loop reads CASSQVLGELFF. In nucleotides, the CDR3 is TGTGCCAGCAGCCAAGTCCTCGGGGAGCTGTTTTTT.

This clonotype was observed many times. The rearrangement uses TRBV30 and TRBJ2-7; 7 nucleotides agree with TRBD1. The germline V gene has CDR1 GTSNPN and CDR2 SVGIG (reference sequence). After removal of 6 bases from V and 5 bases from J, the junction contained 16 bases not matched to a gene. This CDR3 has 15 amino acids. CDR3: CACKVLDRFGDEQYF. CDR3 bases: TGTGCCTGCAAAGTTTTGGACAGGTTTGGCGACGAGCAGTACTTC.

The gene calls are TRBV20-1 and TRBJ2-3; TRBD2 matches 8 bases. The junction had 13 bases not matched to a gene; V was cut back by 6 bases and J by 2 bases. The CDR3 totals 16 residues. Looked up from germline, CDR1 is DFQATT and CDR2 is SNEGSKA (reference sequence). CDR3 sequence (DNA): TGCAGTGCCTTCAGAGGGGCGGGGGGATTCACAGATACGCAGTATTTT. Its protein product is CSAFRGAGGFTDTQYF.

The rearrangement links TRBV7-2 to TRBJ1-2; D ambiguous. This CDR3 has 12 amino acids. The ends were cut back, 10 bases at V and 4 bases at J, with 13 bases in the middle. Germline loops: CDR1 SGHTA, CDR2 FQGNSA. For the CDR3, the DNA is TGTGCCACAGCAGCAGGCATCTATGGCTACACCTTC. Translated, it gives CATAAGIYGYTF. The whole variable domain, filled in from reference TRBV7-2 and TRBJ1-2, reads GAGVSQSPSNKVTEKGKDVELRCDPISGHTALYWYRQSLGQGLEFLIYFQGNSAPDKSGLPSDRFSAERTGGSVSTLTIQRTQQEDSAVYLCATAAGIYGYTFGSGTRLTVV.

In this sample, this clonotype turned up a few times. V gene TRBV4-1 combines with J gene TRBJ1-2; the D gene is possibly TRBD1 (5 bases). This CDR3 has 14 residues. V was cut by 1 base and J by 2 bases, with 8 bases left in between. The germline V gene encodes CDR1 MGHRA and CDR2 YSYEKL. Here the CDR3 reads CASSQGTGNYGYTF. For the CDR3, the DNA is TGCGCCAGCAGCCAAGGCACAGGAAACTATGGCTACACCTTC.

This clonotype was seen more than once but under ten times. This chain uses TRBV10-2 with TRBJ1-2; TRBD1 agrees at 7 bases. The germline V gene encodes CDR1 WSHSY and CDR2 SAAADI. The CDR3 spans 14 residues. V was clipped by 2 bases and J by 2 bases; unmatched bases: 2. The DNA of the CDR3 is TGCGCCAGCAGTGAGATGACAGGGAACTATGGCTACACCTTC. Its protein product is CASSEMTGNYGYTF.

V is TRBV18 and J is TRBJ1-2; D unclear. The CDR3 spans 14 residues. V was clipped by 0 bases and J by 1 base, with 6 bases between them. The germline V gene has CDR1 KGHSH and CDR2 LQKENI. As DNA, the CDR3 is TGTGCCAGCTCACCACCGACGGATAACTATGGCTACACCTTC. Its protein is CASSPPTDNYGYTF.

The rearrangement uses TRBV14 and TRBJ2-1; 10 bases fit TRBD2. The CDR3 has 14 residues. After removal of 4 bases from V and 5 bases from J, the junction contained 2 bases not matched to a gene. Germline CDR1 reads SGHDN; CDR2 reads FVKESK. The CDR3 spells CASSRTSGNNEQFF. DNA of the CDR3: TGTGCCAGCAGCCGGACTAGCGGCAACAATGAGCAGTTCTTC. The whole variable domain, remainder taken from reference TRBV14 and TRBJ2-1, is EAGVTQFPSHSVIEKGQTVTLRCDPISGHDNLYWYRRVMGKEIKFLLHFVKESKQDESGMPNNRFLAERTGGTYSTLKVQPAELEDSGVYFCASSRTSGNNEQFFGPGTRLTVL.

This clonotype occurred many times. The genes are TRBV18 and TRBJ2-7, with 13 bases identical to TRBD2. Germline values: CDR1 KGHSH, CDR2 LQKENI. V lost 3 bases, J lost 2 bases, and 1 base stayed unmatched. This CDR3 is built from 15 residues. Here the CDR3 DNA reads TGTGCCAGCTCACCGGGACTAGCGGGAACCTACGAGCAGTACTTC. This codes for CASSPGLAGTYEQYF.

This clonotype was seen more than once but under ten times. CDR3 loop: CATSDNSNQPQHF. The CDR3 nucleotides read TGTGCCACCAGTGATAATAGCAATCAGCCCCAGCATTTT. V is TRBV24-1 and J is TRBJ1-5; D uncertain. Trimming took off 3 bases at V and 0 bases at J, with 2 bases between the two ends. The CDR3 has 13 amino acids. The germline CDR1 and CDR2 sequences are KGHDR and SFDVKD.

The sample holds a few counts of this clonotype. This sequence joins TRBV12-3 or TRBV12-4 and TRBJ2-1, with TRBD1 matching 7 bases. The CDR3 is 12 amino acids. The J segment lost 4 bases and the V segment lost 10 bases, leaving 4 bases of the junction unmatched. CDR3 in DNA: TGTGCCACGCAACAGGGGTACAATGAGCAGTTCTTC. Translating gives CATQQGYNEQFF.

The chain carries TRBV7-9 and TRBJ2-3, with 11 bases that match TRBD2. Trimming took 4 bases from V and 2 from J; bases not matched to a gene: 11. The CDR3 is 18 residues long. CDR1 is SEHNR and CDR2 is FQNEAQ in the germline V gene (reference sequence). The CDR3 bases are TGTGCCAGCAGCTCCCCCGGGACTAGCGGATCTTACACAGATACGCAGTATTTT. As protein: CASSSPGTSGSYTDTQYF.

This clonotype was picked up a small number of times. The V and J genes are TRBV30 and TRBJ1-5; possible D gene TRBD1, 6 bases. This CDR3 comprises 14 residues. CDR1 GTSNPN and CDR2 SVGIG come from the germline V gene (reference sequence). The V gene lost 0 bases and the J gene lost 6 bases, with 12 bases spanning the gap. CDR3 protein: CAWSVVAGAQPQHF. The CDR3 region has the DNA TGTGCCTGGAGTGTGGTGGCAGGGGCTCAGCCCCAGCATTTT. Full variable domain (rest looked up from reference TRBV30 and TRBJ1-5): SQTIHQWPATLVQPVGSPLSLECTVEGTSNPNLYWYRQAAGRGLQLLFYSVGIGQISSEVPQNLSASRPQDRQFILSSKKLLLSDSGFYLCAWSVVAGAQPQHFGDGTRLSIL.

The V call is TRBV3-1, the J call TRBJ2-7; 8 nucleotides align to TRBD2. The CDR3 loop spans 16 amino acids. The junction had 11 bases not matched to a gene; V was cut back by 1 base and J by 6 bases. The germline V gene encodes CDR1 LGHDT and CDR2 YNNKEL (reference sequence). CDR3 in DNA: TGTGCCAGCAGCCAAGTCGCCAGCGGGAGAGGGGTCGAGCAGTACTTC. It is translated as CASSQVASGRGVEQYF.

The chain combines TRBV15 with TRBJ1-5; 8 bases align to TRBD1. Germline-derived CDR1 and CDR2 are LNHNV and YYDKDF (reference sequence). J gave up 4 bases and V 4 bases, and 3 bases lay outside the gene matches. CDR3 size: 14 residues. CDR3 amino acids: CATSKDRENQPQHF. In nucleotides, the CDR3 is TGTGCCACCAGCAAGGACAGGGAGAATCAGCCCCAGCATTTT.